Shown below are 19 T cell receptor beta chains from a single sample sequenced in a study of T cell responses to AZD1222 COVID-19 vaccine. Here immunoSEQ multiplex PCR was the method, and the copy in TCRdb shows in-frame clones only, minus some. Here the sample spans some 130,000 clones, roughly 85% being singletons. The sequencing used peripheral blood, collected on day 0 of AZD1222 vaccination. Every receptor here comes from an adult in good health.

The J gene is TRBJ1-1, the V gene TRBV30, with D unclear. The CDR3 has 14 amino acids. Germline V CDR1 and CDR2: GTSNPN, SVGIG (reference sequence). Trimming left V 0 bases short and J 0 bases short, with 8 bases between. This chain's CDR3 is CAWSVISVNTEAFF. The CDR3 bases are TGTGCCTGGAGTGTAATTTCGGTGAACACTGAAGCTTTCTTT.

This clone was seen once. DNA of the CDR3: TGTGCCAGAAGCTTAGTCCAGAGAGAGTTGGCAGGGCAATCCTCTGGGGCCAACGTCCTGACTTTC. This codes for CARSLVQRELAGQSSGANVLTF. The genes are TRBV7-5 and TRBJ2-6; TRBD1, the D gene given by the table, was not confirmed from the DNA. TRBV7-5 is a pseudogene segment. The CDR3 is 22 residues long.

V and J are TRBV7-3 and TRBJ2-5; D is ambiguous. Germline CDR1 is SGHTA and CDR2 is FQGTGA. V was pared by 5 bases and J by 9 bases, with 13 bases between. The CDR3 is made up of 12 amino acids. CDR3 coding DNA: TGTGCCAGCAGCCCTGGGCTAGGGTCCCAGTACTTC. This translates into CASSPGLGSQYF.

The chain combines TRBV12-2 with TRBJ1-4. TRBV12-2 is marked as a pseudogene. The CDR3 extends over 16 amino acids. The CDR3 DNA is TGTGCAAGTCGCTTAGCGCTCGGGGCGCGGGCTGAAAAACTGTTTTTT. It yields the protein CASRLALGARAEKLFF.

V gene TRBV18 combines with J gene TRBJ1-2; D is possibly TRBD1 (5 bases). Germline CDR1 and CDR2: KGHSH and LQKENI. V lost 0 bases and J lost 2, with 13 bases in between. The CDR3 runs to 16 residues. CDR3 coding DNA: TGTGCCAGCTCACCACCGGGGTCGGGGGGGAACTATGGCTACACCTTC. Translating it yields CASSPPGSGGNYGYTF.

The chain recombines TRBV6-5 with TRBJ2-7; tentative D call: TRBD1 (6 bases). Trimming pared 5 bases from V and 1 base from J, leaving 9 bases between. CDR3 length: 13 residues. Germline V gene sequence: CDR1 MNHEY, CDR2 SVGAGI. CDR3 amino acids: CASSPQGSYEQYF. In DNA form, the CDR3 reads TGTGCCAGCAGTCCACAGGGTTCCTACGAGCAGTACTTC.

This clone was seen just once. The rearrangement uses TRBV29-1 and TRBJ2-1; 10 bases map to TRBD1. With 7 bases clipped from V and 1 base from J, the junction kept 4 bases outside the gene matches. CDR1 SQVTM and CDR2 ANQGSEA come from the germline V gene. There are 14 residues in the CDR3. The CDR3 DNA is TGCAGCGAAGGGACAGGGGTTTCCTACAATGAGCAGTTCTTC. It codes for CSEGTGVSYNEQFF.

The rearrangement uses TRBV30 and TRBJ1-3; maybe TRBD1 (5 bases). CDR1 and CDR2 (germline): GTSNPN, SVGIG (reference sequence). This CDR3 is built from 13 residues. The CDR3 region is CGLRESSGNTIYF. CDR3 sequence (DNA): TGTGGCCTCAGGGAGAGCTCTGGAAACACCATATATTTT.

J is TRBJ2-1 and V is TRBV9, with D unresolved. CDR1 and CDR2 (germline): SGDLS, YYNGEE. The V end was cut by 0 bases, the J end by 0 bases, with 10 bases between. The length of the CDR3 is 16 residues. This CDR3 reads CASSVGLSSSYNEQFF. The CDR3, as DNA: TGTGCCAGCAGCGTAGGATTGTCGAGCTCCTACAATGAGCAGTTCTTC.

A single count supports this clone. The genes are TRBV3-1 (or the pseudogene TRBV3-2) and TRBJ2-3; TRBD2 matches 8 bases. J gave up 0 bases and V 2 bases, and 4 bases lay outside the gene matches. Per germline, CDR1 LGHDT and CDR2 YNNKEL (reference sequence). CDR3 length: 16 amino acids. Here the CDR3 reads CASSQTSGLSTDTQYF. In DNA, the CDR3 is TGTGCCAGCAGCCAAACTAGCGGCCTTAGCACAGATACGCAGTATTTT.

The CDR3 here is CASSPRTGPNYGYTF. CDR3 sequence (DNA): TGTGCCAGCAGCCCCCGGACAGGCCCTAACTATGGCTACACCTTC. The genes are TRBV9 and TRBJ1-2; 7 bases are a match to TRBD1. CDR1 is SGDLS and CDR2 is YYNGEE in the germline V gene. The CDR3 is 15 residues long. Trimming cost V 4 bases and J 0 bases; bases outside gene matches: 6.

The genes are TRBV6-2 or TRBV6-3 and TRBJ1-1; D might be TRBD1 (6 bases). Germline lookup yields CDR1 MNHEY and CDR2 SVGEGT. The V end lost 6 bases, the J end lost 5 bases, and 19 bases lay between the germline ends. This CDR3 spans 15 amino acids. DNA of the CDR3: TGTGCCAGCAGCGCCGCGGGGGCCAGGGTTACTGAAGCTTTCTTT. This codes for CASSAAGARVTEAFF.

The chain couples TRBV19 to TRBJ1-5; the match to TRBD1 covers 7 bases. Germline V gene sequence: CDR1 LNHDA, CDR2 SQIVND (reference sequence). Trimming cost V 3 bases and J 4 bases; bases outside gene matches: 6. The CDR3 runs to 15 residues. CDR3 in amino acids: CASSIKLGQNQPQHF. As DNA, the CDR3 is TGTGCCAGTAGTATCAAGTTGGGACAGAATCAGCCCCAGCATTTT.

This clone was recorded a few times. The chain has TRBV7-2 and TRBJ1-5; D is ambiguous. Germline values: CDR1 SGHTA, CDR2 FQGNSA. Trimming removed 5 bases at V and 3 bases at J, with 20 bases between. The CDR3 consists of 17 residues. CDR3 residues: CASSPHLSGLVNQPQHF. CDR3 in DNA: TGTGCCAGCAGCCCTCACCTGAGTGGGTTGGTCAATCAGCCCCAGCATTTT.

This clone has more than one count but fewer than ten. This sequence joins TRBV18 and TRBJ2-3, with D maybe TRBD2 (6 bases). The germline V gene has CDR1 KGHSH and CDR2 LQKENI. The V end lost 2 bases, the J end lost 5 bases, and 11 bases lay between the germline ends. The CDR3 loop spans 14 amino acids. The CDR3 DNA sequence: TGTGCCAGCTCACCAGACGGGAGAGGAGATACGCAGTATTTT. Amino acids: CASSPDGRGDTQYF. Combining the CDR3 with reference TRBV18 and TRBJ2-3 gives the whole variable domain NAGVMQNPRHLVRRRGQEARLRCSPMKGHSHVYWYRQLPEEGLKFMVYLQKENIIDESGMPKERFSAEFPKEGPSILRIQQVVRGDSAAYFCASSPDGRGDTQYFGPGTRLTVL.

The rearrangement joins TRBV10-2 to TRBJ1-2; D may be TRBD1 (5 bases). The germline V gene has CDR1 WSHSY and CDR2 SAAADI. CDR3 size: 14 residues. V lost 1 base, J lost 4 bases, and 10 bases lay in between. CDR3 region: CASSEYRGTYGYTF. The CDR3 DNA is TGCGCCAGCAGTGAGTACCGCGGGACCTATGGCTACACCTTC.

Remarks on this clone: No conserved phenylalanine or tryptophan is present at the end of the CDR3, so a read error is the likely explanation. CDR3: CATRTPPRLGYTL. CDR3 sequence (DNA): TGTGCCACCCGGACTCCCCCGAGATTGGGCTACACCCTC. J is TRBJ1-2 and V is TRBV11-3, with D uncertain. In germline, CDR1 is SGHNT, CDR2 YENEEA. V dropped 10 bases and J dropped 8 bases, with 20 bases sitting between them. The CDR3 runs 13 residues.

The rearrangement joins TRBV7-6 to TRBJ1-4, with 8 bases matching TRBD1. Germline CDR1 and CDR2: SGHVS and FNYEAQ. Losses at the gene ends were 4 bases for V and 3 bases for J; bases not matched to a gene: 16. The CDR3 loop spans 19 amino acids. CDR3 in DNA: TGTGCCAGCAGCTCCCTTCGGAGACAGGGGTCGCAGGCTAATGAAAAACTGTTTTTT. Its translation is CASSSLRRQGSQANEKLFF.

The gene calls are TRBV12-3 or TRBV12-4 and TRBJ1-3; no clear D. CDR3 length equals 13 residues. V shed 6 bases and J shed 5 bases, with 11 bases lying between them. The CDR3 is CASRTQGRNTIYF. In DNA form, the CDR3 reads TGTGCCAGCAGAACCCAAGGGAGAAACACCATATATTTT.